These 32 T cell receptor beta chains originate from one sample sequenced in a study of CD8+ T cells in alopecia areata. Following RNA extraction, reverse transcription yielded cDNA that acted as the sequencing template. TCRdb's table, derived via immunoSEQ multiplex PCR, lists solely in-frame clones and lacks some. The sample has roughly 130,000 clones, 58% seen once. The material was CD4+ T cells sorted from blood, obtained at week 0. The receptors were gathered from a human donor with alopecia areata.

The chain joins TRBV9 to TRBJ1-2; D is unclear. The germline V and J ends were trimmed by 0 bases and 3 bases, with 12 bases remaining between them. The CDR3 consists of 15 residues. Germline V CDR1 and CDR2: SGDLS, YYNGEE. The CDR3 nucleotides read TGTGCCAGCAGCGTAGCTACGTGGGCCGACTATGGCTACACCTTC. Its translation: CASSVATWADYGYTF.

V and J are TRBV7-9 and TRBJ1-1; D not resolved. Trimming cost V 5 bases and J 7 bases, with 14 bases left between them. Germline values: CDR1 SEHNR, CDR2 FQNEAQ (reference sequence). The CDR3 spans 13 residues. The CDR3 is CASSPRWGGEAFF. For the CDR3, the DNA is TGTGCCAGCAGCCCTAGGTGGGGTGGTGAAGCTTTCTTT. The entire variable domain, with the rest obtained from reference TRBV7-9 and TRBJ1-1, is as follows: DTGVSQNPRHKITKRGQNVTFRCDPISEHNRLYWYRQTLGQGPEFLTYFQNEAQLEKSRLLSDRFSAERPKGSFSTLEIQRTEQGDSAMYLCASSPRWGGEAFFGQGTRLTVV.

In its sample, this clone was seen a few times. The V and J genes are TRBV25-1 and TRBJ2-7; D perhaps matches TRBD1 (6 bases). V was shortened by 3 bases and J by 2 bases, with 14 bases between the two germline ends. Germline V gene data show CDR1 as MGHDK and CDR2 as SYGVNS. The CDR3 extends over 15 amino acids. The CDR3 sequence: CASSDSWTVTYEQYF. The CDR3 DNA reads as TGTGCCAGCAGTGATTCCTGGACAGTAACCTACGAGCAGTACTTC.

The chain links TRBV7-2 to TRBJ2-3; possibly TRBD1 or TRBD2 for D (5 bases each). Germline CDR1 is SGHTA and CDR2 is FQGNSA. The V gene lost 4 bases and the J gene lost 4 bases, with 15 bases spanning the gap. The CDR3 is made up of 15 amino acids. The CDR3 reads CASSYRDQSPDTQYF. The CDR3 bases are TGTGCCAGCAGCTACCGGGACCAGTCGCCAGATACGCAGTATTTT.

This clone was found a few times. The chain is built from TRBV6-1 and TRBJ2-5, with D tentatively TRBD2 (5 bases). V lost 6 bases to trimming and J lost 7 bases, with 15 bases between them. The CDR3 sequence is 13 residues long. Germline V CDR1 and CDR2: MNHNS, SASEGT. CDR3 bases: TGTGCCAGCAGAACACCCCTCGGAGGGACCCAGTACTTC. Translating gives CASRTPLGGTQYF.

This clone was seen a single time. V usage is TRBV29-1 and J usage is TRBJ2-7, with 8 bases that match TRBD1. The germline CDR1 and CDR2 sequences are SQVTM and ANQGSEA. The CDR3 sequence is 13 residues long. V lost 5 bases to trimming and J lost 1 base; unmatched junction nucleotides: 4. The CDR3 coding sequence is TGCAGCGTTTCCGGGACAGGTTCCTACGAGCAGTACTTC. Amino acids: CSVSGTGSYEQYF.

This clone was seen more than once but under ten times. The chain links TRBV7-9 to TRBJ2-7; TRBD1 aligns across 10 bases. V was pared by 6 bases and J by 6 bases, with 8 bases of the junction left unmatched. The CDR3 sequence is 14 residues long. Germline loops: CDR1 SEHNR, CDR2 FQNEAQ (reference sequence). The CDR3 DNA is TGTGCCAGCAGTTCGACCGGGACAGGGGTCGAGCAGTACTTC. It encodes CASSSTGTGVEQYF.

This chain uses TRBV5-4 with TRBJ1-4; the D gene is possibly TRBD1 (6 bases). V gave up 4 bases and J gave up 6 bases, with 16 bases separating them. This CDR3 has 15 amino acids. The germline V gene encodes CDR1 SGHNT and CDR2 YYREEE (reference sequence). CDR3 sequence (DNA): TGTGCCAGCAGCATGGACAGCCGGAGGGATGAAAAACTGTTTTTT. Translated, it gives CASSMDSRRDEKLFF.

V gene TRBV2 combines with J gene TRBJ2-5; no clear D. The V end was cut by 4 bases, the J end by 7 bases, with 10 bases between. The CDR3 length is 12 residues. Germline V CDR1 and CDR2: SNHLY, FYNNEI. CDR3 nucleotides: TGTGCCAGCAGTGTCGTGTGGGGGACCCAGTACTTC. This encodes CASSVVWGTQYF.

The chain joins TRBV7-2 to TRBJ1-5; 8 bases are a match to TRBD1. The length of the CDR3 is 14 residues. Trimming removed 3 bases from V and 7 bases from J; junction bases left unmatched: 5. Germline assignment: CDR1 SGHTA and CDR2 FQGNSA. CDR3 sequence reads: CASSFSGGGQPQHF. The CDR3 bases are TGTGCCAGCAGCTTTTCAGGGGGCGGACAGCCCCAGCATTTT.

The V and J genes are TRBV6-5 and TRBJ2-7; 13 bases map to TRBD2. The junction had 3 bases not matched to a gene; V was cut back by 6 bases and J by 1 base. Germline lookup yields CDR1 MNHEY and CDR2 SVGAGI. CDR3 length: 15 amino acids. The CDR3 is CASSRLAGGSYEQYF. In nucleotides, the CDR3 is TGTGCCAGCAGCCGACTAGCGGGAGGTTCCTACGAGCAGTACTTC.

DNA of the CDR3: TGTGCCAGCAGCGAAGGGATACGCACAGATACGCAGTATTTT. Translation: CASSEGIRTDTQYF. The chain combines TRBV7-8 with TRBJ2-3; D gene uncertain. The CDR3 loop spans 14 amino acids. Germline-derived CDR1 and CDR2 are SGHVS and FQNEAQ. V gave up 5 bases and J gave up 1 base, with 10 bases separating them.

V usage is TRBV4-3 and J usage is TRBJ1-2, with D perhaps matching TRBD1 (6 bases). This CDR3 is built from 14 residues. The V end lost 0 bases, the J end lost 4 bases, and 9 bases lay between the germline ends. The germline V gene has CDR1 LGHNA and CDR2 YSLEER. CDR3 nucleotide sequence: TGCGCCAGCAGCCAAGACAGGGGAATCTATGGCTACACCTTC. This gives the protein CASSQDRGIYGYTF.

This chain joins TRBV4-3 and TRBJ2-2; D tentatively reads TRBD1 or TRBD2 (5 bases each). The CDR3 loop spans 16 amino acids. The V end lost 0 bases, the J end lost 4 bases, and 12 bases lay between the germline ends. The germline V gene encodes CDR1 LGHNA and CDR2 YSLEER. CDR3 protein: CASSQDRGVSTGELFF. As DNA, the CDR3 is TGCGCCAGCAGCCAAGATAGAGGGGTGAGCACCGGGGAGCTGTTTTTT.

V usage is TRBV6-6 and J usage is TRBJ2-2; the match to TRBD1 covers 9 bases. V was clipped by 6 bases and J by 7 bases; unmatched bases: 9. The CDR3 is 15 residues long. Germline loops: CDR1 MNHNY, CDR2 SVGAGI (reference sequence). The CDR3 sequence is CASRPGQGLHGELFF. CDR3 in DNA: TGTGCCAGCAGACCGGGACAGGGCTTACACGGGGAGCTGTTTTTT.

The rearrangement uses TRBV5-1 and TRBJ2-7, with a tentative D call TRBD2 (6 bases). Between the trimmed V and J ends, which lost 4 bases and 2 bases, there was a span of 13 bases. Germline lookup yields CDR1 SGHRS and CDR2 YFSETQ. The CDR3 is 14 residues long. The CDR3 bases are TGCGCCAGCAGCGGCCAGGGACTCACCTACGAGCAGTACTTC. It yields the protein CASSGQGLTYEQYF. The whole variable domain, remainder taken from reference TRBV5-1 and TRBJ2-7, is KAGVTQTPRYLIKTRGQQVTLSCSPISGHRSVSWYQQTPGQGLQFLFEYFSETQRNKGNFPGRFSGRQFSNSRSEMNVSTLELGDSALYLCASSGQGLTYEQYFGPGTRLTVT.

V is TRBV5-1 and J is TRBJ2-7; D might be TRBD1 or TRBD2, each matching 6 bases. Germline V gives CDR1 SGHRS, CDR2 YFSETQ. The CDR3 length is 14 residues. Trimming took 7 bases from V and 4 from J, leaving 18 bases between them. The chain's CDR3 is CASRGQLSEYEQYF. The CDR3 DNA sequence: TGCGCCAGCCGGGGGCAGTTGTCGGAATACGAGCAGTACTTC.

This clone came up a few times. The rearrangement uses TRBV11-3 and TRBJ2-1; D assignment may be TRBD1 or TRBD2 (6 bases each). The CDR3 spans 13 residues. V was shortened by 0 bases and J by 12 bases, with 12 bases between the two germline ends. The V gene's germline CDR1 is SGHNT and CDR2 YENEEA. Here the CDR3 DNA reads TGTGCCAGCAGCTTAGAGGAGGGACAAGGGCAGTTCTTC. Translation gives CASSLEEGQGQFF.

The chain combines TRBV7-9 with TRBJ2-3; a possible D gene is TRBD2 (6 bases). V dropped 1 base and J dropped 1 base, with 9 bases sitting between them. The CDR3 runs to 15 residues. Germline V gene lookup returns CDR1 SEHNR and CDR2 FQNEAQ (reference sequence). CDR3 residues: CASSLGSGGTDTQYF. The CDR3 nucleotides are TGTGCCAGCAGCTTAGGTAGCGGAGGCACAGATACGCAGTATTTT.

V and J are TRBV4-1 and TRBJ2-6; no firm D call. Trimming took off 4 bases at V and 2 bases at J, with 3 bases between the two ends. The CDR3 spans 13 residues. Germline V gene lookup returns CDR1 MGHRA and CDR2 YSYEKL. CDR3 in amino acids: CASSRTGANVLTF. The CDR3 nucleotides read TGCGCCAGCAGCCGGACTGGGGCCAACGTCCTGACTTTC.

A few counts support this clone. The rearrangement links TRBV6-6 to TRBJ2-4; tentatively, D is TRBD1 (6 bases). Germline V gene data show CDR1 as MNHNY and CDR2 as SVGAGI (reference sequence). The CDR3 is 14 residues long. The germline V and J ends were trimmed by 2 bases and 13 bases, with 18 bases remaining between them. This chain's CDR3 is CASSYNPRTELQYF. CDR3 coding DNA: TGTGCCAGCAGTTACAACCCCAGGACAGAGCTACAGTACTTC.

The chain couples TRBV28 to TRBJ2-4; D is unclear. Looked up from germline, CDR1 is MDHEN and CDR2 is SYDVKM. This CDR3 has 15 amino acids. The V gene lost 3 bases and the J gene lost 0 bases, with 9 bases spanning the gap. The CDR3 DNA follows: TGTGCCAGCAGTTTCCAGCGAGTAGCCAAAAACATTCAGTACTTC. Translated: CASSFQRVAKNIQYF.

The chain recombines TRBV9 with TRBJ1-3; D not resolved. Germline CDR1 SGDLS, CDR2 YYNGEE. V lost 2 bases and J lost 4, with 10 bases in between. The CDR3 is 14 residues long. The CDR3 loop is CASSVRTSGNTIYF. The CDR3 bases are TGTGCCAGCAGCGTTCGGACCTCCGGAAACACCATATATTTT.

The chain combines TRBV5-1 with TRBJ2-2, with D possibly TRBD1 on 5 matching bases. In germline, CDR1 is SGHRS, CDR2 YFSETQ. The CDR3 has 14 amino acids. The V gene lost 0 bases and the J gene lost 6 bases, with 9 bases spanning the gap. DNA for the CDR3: TGCGCCAGCAGCTTGGAAGGGGCTCCCGGGGAGCTGTTTTTT. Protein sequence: CASSLEGAPGELFF.

For the CDR3, the DNA is TGTGCCAGCAGCTTCGAAAATGAGAACACTGAAGCTTTCTTT. Protein sequence: CASSFENENTEAFF. The rearrangement joins TRBV7-9 to TRBJ1-1, with D unclear. V dropped 3 bases and J dropped 1 base, with 9 bases sitting between them. The CDR3 runs to 14 residues. The germline CDR1 and CDR2 sequences are SEHNR and FQNEAQ (reference sequence).

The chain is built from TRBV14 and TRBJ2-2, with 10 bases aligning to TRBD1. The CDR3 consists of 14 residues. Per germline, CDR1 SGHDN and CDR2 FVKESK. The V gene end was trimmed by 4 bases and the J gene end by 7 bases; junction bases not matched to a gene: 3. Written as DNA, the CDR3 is TGTGCCAGCAGCCCGGGACAGGGGATCGGGGAGCTGTTTTTT. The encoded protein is CASSPGQGIGELFF.

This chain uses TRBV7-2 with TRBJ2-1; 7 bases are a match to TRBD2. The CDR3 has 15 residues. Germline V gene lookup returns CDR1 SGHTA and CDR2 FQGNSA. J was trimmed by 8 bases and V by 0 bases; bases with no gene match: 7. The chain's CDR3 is CASSLAAGWAYEQFF. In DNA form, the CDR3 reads TGTGCCAGCAGCTTAGCAGCGGGGTGGGCCTATGAGCAGTTCTTC.

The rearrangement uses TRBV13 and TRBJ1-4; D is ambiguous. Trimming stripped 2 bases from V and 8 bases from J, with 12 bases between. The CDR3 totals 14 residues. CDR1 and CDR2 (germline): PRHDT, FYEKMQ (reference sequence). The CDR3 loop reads CASSLRTGEEKLFF. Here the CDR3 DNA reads TGTGCCAGCAGCTTACGGACCGGGGAAGAAAAACTGTTTTTT.

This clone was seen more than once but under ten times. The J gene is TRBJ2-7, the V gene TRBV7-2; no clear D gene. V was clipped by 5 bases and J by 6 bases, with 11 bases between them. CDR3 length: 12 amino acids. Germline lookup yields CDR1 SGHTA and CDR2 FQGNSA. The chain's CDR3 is CASSHYDGEQYF. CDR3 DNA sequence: TGTGCCAGCAGCCATTACGATGGCGAGCAGTACTTC.

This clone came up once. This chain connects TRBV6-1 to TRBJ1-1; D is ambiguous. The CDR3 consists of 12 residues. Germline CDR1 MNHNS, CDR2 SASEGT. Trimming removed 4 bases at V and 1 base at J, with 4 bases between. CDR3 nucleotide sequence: TGTGCCAGCAGTGTGACGAACACTGAAGCTTTCTTT. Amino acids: CASSVTNTEAFF.

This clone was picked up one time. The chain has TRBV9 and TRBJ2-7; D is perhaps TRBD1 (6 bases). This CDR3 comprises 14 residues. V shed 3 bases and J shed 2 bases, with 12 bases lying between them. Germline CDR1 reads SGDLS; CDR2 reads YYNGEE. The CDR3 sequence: CASSARQETYEQYF. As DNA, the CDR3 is TGTGCCAGCAGCGCGAGACAGGAGACCTACGAGCAGTACTTC.

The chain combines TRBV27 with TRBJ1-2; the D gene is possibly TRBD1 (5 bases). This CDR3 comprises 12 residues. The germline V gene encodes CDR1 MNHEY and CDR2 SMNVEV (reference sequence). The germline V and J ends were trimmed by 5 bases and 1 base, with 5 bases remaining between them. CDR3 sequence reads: CASSGGNYGYTF. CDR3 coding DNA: TGTGCCAGCAGTGGGGGTAACTATGGCTACACCTTC.